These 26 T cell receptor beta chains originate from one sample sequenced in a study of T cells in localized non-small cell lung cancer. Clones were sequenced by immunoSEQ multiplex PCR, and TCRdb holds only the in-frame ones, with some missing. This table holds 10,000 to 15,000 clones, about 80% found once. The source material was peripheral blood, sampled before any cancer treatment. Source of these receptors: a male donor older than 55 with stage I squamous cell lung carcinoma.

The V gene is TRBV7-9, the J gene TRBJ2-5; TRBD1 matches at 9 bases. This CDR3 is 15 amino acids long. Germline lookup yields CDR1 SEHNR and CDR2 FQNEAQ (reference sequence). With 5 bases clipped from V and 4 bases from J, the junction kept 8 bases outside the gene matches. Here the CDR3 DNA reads TGTGCCAGCAGCCGCACCGGGACAGGGTCAGAGACCCAGTACTTC. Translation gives CASSRTGTGSETQYF.

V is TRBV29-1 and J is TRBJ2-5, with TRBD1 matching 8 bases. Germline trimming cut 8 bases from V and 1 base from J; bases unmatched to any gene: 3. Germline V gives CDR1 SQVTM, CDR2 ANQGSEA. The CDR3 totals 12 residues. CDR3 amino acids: CSIGTGQETQYF. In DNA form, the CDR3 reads TGCAGCATAGGGACAGGCCAAGAGACCCAGTACTTC.

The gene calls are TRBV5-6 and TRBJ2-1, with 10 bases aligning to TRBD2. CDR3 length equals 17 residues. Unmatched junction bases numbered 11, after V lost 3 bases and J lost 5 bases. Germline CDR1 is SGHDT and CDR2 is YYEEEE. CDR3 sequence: CASSSFTGTSVNNEQFF. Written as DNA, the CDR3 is TGTGCCAGCAGCTCTTTTACCGGGACTAGCGTGAACAATGAGCAGTTCTTC.

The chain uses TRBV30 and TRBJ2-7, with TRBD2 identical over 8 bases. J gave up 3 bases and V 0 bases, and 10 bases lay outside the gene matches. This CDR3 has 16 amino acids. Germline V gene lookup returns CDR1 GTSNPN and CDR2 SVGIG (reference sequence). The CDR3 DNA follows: TGTGCCTGGAGTGTACGGGAGGGGCTAGCCGGCTACGAGCAGTACTTC. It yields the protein CAWSVREGLAGYEQYF.

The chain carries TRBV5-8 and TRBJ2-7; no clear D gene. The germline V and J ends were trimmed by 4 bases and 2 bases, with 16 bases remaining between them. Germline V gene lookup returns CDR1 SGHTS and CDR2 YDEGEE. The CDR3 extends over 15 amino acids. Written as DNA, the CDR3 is TGTGCCAGCAGCGTAGTTGCCAGCACGACCTACGAGCAGTACTTC. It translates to CASSVVASTTYEQYF.

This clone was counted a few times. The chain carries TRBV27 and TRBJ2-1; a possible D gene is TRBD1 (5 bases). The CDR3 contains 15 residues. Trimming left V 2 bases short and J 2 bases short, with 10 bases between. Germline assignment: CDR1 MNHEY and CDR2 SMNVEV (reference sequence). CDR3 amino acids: CASSLAQVPYNEQFF. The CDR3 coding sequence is TGTGCCAGCAGTTTAGCACAGGTTCCCTACAATGAGCAGTTCTTC.

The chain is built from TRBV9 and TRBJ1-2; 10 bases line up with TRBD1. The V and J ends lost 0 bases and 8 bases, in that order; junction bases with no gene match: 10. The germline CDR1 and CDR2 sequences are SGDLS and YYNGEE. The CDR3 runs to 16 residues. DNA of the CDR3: TGTGCCAGCAGCGTAGGCCGGGACAGGGGCGAGGGAGGCTACACCTTC. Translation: CASSVGRDRGEGGYTF. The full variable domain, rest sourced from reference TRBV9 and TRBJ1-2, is DSGVTQTPKHLITATGQRVTLRCSPRSGDLSVYWYQQSLDQGLQFLIQYYNGEERAKGNILERFSAQQFPDLHSELNLSSLELGDSALYFCASSVGRDRGEGGYTFGSGTRLTVV.

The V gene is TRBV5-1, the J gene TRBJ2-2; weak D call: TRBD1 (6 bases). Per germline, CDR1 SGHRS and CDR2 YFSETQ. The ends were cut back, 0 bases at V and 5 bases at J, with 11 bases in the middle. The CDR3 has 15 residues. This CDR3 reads CASSLATGYTGELFF. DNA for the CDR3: TGCGCCAGCAGCTTGGCGACAGGTTATACCGGGGAGCTGTTTTTT.

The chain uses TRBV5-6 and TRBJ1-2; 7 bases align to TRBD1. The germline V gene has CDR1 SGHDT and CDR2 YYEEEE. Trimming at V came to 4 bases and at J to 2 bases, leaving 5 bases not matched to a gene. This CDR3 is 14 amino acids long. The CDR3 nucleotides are TGTGCCAGCAGCCAAACAGGGGCGAACTATGGCTACACCTTC. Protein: CASSQTGANYGYTF.

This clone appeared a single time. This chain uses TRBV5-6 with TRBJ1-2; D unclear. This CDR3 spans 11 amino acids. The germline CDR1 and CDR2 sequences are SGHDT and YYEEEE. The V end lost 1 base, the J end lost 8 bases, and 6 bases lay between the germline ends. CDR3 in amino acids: CASSLKKGYTF. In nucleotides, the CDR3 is TGTGCCAGCAGCTTGAAAAAGGGCTACACCTTC.

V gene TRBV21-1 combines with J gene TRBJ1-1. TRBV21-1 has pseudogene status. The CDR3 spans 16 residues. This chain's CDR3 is CASSGILATIRTEAFF. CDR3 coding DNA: TGTGCCAGCAGCGGTATCCTAGCTACAATTCGCACTGAAGCTTTCTTT.

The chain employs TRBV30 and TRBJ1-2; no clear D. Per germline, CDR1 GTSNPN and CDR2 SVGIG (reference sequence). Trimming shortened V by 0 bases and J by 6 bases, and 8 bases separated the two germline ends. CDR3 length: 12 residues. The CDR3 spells CAWSVVLDGYTF. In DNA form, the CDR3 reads TGTGCCTGGAGTGTAGTGCTGGATGGCTACACCTTC.

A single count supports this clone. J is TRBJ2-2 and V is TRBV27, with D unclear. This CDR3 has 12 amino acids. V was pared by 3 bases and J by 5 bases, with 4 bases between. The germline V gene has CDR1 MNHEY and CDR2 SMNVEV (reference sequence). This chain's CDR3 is CASSFWTGELFF. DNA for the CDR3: TGTGCCAGCAGTTTTTGGACCGGGGAGCTGTTTTTT.

In DNA, the CDR3 is TGTGCCAGCAGTGAAGTGGGGGTGGCCGGGGCTTTCTTT. Translating gives CASSEVGVAGAFF. The chain recombines TRBV25-1 with TRBJ1-1, with a weak D call TRBD1 (5 bases). The ends were cut back, 2 bases at V and 11 bases at J, with 15 bases in the middle. The V gene's germline CDR1 is MGHDK and CDR2 SYGVNS. CDR3 length equals 13 residues.

CDR3 DNA: TGTGCCAGCAGCCCCCGGGGAAATAGCAATCAGCCCCAGCATTTT. It codes for CASSPRGNSNQPQHF. The V and J genes are TRBV7-9 and TRBJ1-5; no definite D call. V dropped 5 bases and J dropped 0 bases, with 11 bases sitting between them. The CDR3 is made up of 15 amino acids. Germline CDR1 reads SEHNR; CDR2 reads FQNEAQ (reference sequence).

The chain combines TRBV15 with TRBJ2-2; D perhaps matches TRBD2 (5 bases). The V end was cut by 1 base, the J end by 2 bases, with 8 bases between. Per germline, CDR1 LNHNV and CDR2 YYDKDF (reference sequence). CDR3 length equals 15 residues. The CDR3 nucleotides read TGTGCCACCAGCAGAGGAGGGCCCAACACCGGGGAGCTGTTTTTT. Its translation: CATSRGGPNTGELFF.

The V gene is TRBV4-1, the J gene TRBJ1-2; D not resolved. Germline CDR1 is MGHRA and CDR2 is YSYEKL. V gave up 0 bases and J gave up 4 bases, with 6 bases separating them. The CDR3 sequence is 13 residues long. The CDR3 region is CASSQDSPYGYTF. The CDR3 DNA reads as TGCGCCAGCAGCCAAGATTCGCCCTATGGCTACACCTTC.

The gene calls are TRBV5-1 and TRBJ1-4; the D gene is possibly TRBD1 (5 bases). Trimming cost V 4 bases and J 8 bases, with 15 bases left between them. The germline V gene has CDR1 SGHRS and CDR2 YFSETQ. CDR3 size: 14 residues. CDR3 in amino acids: CASSPGRGEEKLFF. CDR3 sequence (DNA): TGCGCCAGCAGCCCCGGTAGGGGAGAGGAAAAACTGTTTTTT.

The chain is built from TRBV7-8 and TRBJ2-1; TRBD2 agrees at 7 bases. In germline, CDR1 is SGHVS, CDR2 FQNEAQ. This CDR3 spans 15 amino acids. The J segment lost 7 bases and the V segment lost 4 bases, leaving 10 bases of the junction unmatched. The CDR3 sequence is CASSSFTGTMNEQFF. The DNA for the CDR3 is TGTGCCAGCAGCTCGTTCACCGGGACTATGAATGAGCAGTTCTTC.

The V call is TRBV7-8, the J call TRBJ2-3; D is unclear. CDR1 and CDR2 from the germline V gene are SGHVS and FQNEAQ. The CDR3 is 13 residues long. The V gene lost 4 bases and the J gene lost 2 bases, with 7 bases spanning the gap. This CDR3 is CASSSFNTDTQYF. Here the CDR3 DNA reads TGTGCCAGCAGCTCCTTTAACACAGATACGCAGTATTTT.

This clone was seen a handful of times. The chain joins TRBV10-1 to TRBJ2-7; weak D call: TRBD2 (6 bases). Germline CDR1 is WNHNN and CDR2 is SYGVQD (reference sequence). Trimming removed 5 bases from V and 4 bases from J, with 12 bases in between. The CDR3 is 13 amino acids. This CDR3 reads CASSPLGGYEQYF. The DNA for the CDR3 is TGCGCCAGCAGTCCCCTCGGGGGATACGAGCAGTACTTC.

CDR3 sequence reads: CASSLGGGYTF. The CDR3 DNA is TGTGCCAGCAGCTTGGGGGGTGGCTACACCTTC. The chain recombines TRBV5-6 with TRBJ1-2; D uncertain. This CDR3 contains 11 residues. V was shortened by 0 bases and J by 7 bases, with 4 bases between the two germline ends. CDR1 is SGHDT, CDR2 YYEEEE, per germline. The full variable domain, rest sourced from reference TRBV5-6 and TRBJ1-2, is DAGVTQSPTHLIKTRGQQVTLRCSPKSGHDTVSWYQQALGQGPQFIFQYYEEEERQRGNFPDRFSGHQFPNYSSELNVNALLLGDSALYLCASSLGGGYTFGSGTRLTVV.

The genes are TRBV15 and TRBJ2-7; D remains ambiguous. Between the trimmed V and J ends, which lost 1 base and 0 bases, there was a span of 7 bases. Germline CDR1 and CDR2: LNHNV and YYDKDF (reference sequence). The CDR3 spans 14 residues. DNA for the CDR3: TGTGCCACCAGCAGAGGTGGGAACTCCTACGAGCAGTACTTC. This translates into CATSRGGNSYEQYF.

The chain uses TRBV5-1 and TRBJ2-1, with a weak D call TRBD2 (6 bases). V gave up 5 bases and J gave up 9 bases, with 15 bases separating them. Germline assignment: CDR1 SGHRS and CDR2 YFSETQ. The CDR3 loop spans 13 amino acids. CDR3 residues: CASSREGGSEQFF. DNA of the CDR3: TGCGCCAGCAGTCGTGAGGGAGGAAGTGAGCAGTTCTTC. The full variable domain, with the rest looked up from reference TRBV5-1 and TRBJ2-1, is KAGVTQTPRYLIKTRGQQVTLSCSPISGHRSVSWYQQTPGQGLQFLFEYFSETQRNKGNFPGRFSGRQFSNSRSEMNVSTLELGDSALYLCASSREGGSEQFFGPGTRLTVL.

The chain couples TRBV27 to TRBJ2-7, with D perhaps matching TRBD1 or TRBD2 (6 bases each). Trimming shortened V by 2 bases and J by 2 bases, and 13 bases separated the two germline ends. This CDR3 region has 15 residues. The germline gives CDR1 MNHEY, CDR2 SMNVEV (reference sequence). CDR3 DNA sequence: TGTGCCAGCAGTTTAGTTGCGGGACACCCCTACGAGCAGTACTTC. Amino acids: CASSLVAGHPYEQYF.

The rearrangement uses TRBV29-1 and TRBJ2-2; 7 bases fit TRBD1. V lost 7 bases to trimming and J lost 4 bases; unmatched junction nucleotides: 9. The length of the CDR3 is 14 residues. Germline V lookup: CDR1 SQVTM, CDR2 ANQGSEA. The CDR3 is CSADRDGATGELFF. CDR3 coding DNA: TGCAGCGCCGACAGGGATGGGGCCACCGGGGAGCTGTTTTTT.